Reported below is one T cell receptor (beta chain). This entry comes from a study of siplizumab effects on memory and regulatory T cells. The repertoire was sequenced with immunoSEQ multiplex PCR; TCRdb's copy has only in-frame clones and lacks some. The sample carries about 82,000 clones, approximately 86% recorded once. This CDR3 contains 13 residues. V lost 7 bases, J lost 5 bases, and 14 bases lay in between. Per the germline V gene, CDR1 is MNHEY and CDR2 is SMNVEV (reference sequence). The specimen sequenced was Tregs sorted from blood. The chain links TRBV27 to TRBJ2-5; D tentatively reads TRBD1 or TRBD2 (5 bases each). The receptor was derived from a human donor in good health. Here the CDR3 reads CASTVARGETQYF. As DNA, the CDR3 is TGTGCCAGCACCGTCGCGAGGGGTGAGACCCAGTACTTC.